This entry is about one T cell receptor (beta chain). This clone showed up just once. There is no known antigen for this receptor. Qualities for individual bases were not recorded, and no much larger clone is one base off. The donors were healthy, HIV-negative adults with no recently reported acute infections or vaccinations. Every donor was a Caucasian adult living in Nashville, Tennessee, USA. CD4+ T cells were enriched by magnetic negative selection; naive cells were then positively selected on CD45RA, and the negative fraction formed the memory subset. Blood was collected by leukapheresis, and PBMCs were isolated by Ficoll-Histopaque density gradient centrifugation and then cryopreserved in liquid nitrogen vapor phase. Purity and quantity of every magnetically sorted T cell population were checked by analytical flow cytometry. From each sorted fraction, genomic DNA was isolated and quantified by UV absorbance on a Nanodrop 2000c.

TCR CDR3 regions were amplified from genomic DNA by multiplex PCR using the deep immunoSEQ assay. Extracted genomic DNA from each cell subset was distributed evenly across all wells of several immunoSEQ 96-well plates, and each plate was treated as a replicate. For sorted subsets, roughly 190 ng of genomic DNA, equivalent to 25,000 to 35,000 T cell genomes, went into each replicate PCR. The purified libraries were quantified using a Qubit 3.0 fluorometer, sized with a Bioanalyzer 2100, and then quantified again using the KAPA Library Quantification kit. A separate single-read 150-cycle Illumina NextSeq 550 flow cell was used to sequence each immunoSEQ 96-well plate. As for how the authors treated the data: Because the immunoSEQ output included only junctional sequences and no quality scores, the filtering could not be the same as the filtering used for full-length reads. To assign V/J genes and CDR3, sequences were annotated using PyIR, a Python wrapper for IgBLAST v1.9, with IMGT germline references. Reads with weak V/J assignments (E-value above 1e-6), missing CDR3, stop codons, out-of-frame junctions, or ambiguous translated residues were removed. V3J clonotypes were defined as sequences sharing an identical inferred V gene, J gene, and CDR3 amino acid sequence. Percentage overlap between repertoires was computed as shared unique clonotypes divided by the size of the smaller repertoire. Repertoire richness was assessed with RTK rarefaction, the Chao1 estimator, and Recon v2.1 estimates of unobserved clonotypes. For all TCRbeta clonotypes obtained by the gDNA method from a few donors, generation probabilities were computed with OLGA. TCRdb holds this immuneACCESS table with in-frame rearrangements only. Some clones are missing; in checked studies, unresolved V genes explain under half, and the rest has no known cause. The DNA was the basis for D and trimming; V, J and clone size are from that table. Within this sample are 2 million to 2.5 million clones, with more than 90% of them counted one time only. The ten top clones hold 0.1% to 0.15% of the sample.

The data stem from a study of shared clonotypes between healthy human individuals (TCRdb year 2020). As for the study more broadly: A few men and two women, aged 18 to 49 years, made up the cohort. For each donor, CD4 naive and CD4 memory were each given three plates, CD8 naive was given two plates, and CD8 memory was given one plate. Between about 0.8 and 9 billion PBMCs per donor were obtained by leukapheresis. The study deeply sequenced blood TCR repertoires of five healthy adults to estimate repertoire size and the extent of clonotype sharing between individuals. Different laboratories and diverse techniques were used to prepare libraries and sequence TCR repertoires, to increase sequencing depth and limit assay-specific biases.

The V end loses 5 bases and the J end loses 2 bases, and a stretch of 7 bases separates them. The CDR3 covers 13 residues, taking in both the cysteine and the phenylalanine. Left in the record is the CDR3 DNA by itself, 39 bases read in frame from the first base. The germline V gene encodes CDR1 MNHEY and CDR2 SMNVEV (reference sequence). The paper's findings and limits, for the study overall: Across a handful of donors, roughly 5% of naive CD4, over 3% of naive CD8, 2.3% of memory CD4, and approximately 0.4% of memory CD8 clonotypes were shared. Clonotypes shared by all four sorted-subset donors showed higher generation probabilities than non-shared clonotypes. Estimated clonotype richness was generally larger for naive than for memory subsets. Rarefaction of sorted-subset datasets indicated incomplete sequencing despite the large sequencing depth. Pairwise subsampling led to the expectation that sequencing depth would affect the degree of clonotype sharing among donors. Because the study included a small number of donors, the genetic and exposure-history diversity represented was limited. Sampling was restricted to blood, and TCR repertoires in tissues likely differ from the TCR repertoires found in blood.

Sequencing was performed on naive CD4+ T cells sorted from blood. This specimen's cell subset or site label, per the study, means: CD45RA+ positively selected. The source is a man between 18 and 35 years old in good health. The chain uses TRBV27 and TRBJ1-3, with a tentative D gene TRBD1 over 5 matching bases. CDR3 loop: CASSLTAGNTIYF. Here is the DNA: TGTGCCAGCAGTCTGACAGCTGGAAACACCATATATTTT.